Listed here is a single TCR beta chain. Its antigen is unidentified. Just one base apart from a much larger clone, this may be a read error. The data belong to a study of CD8 T cells in ankylosing spondylitis. TCRdb reprocessed the 5' RACE reads via MiXCR and lists one record per CDR3 protein. The sample lists tens of thousands of distinct CDR3 sequences; about 5.7% were seen once. CDR1 and CDR2 from the germline V gene are MDHEN and SYDVKM. The CDR3 is 17 amino acids. The study, taken as a whole, reports: Some of the motif variants had earlier been found in reactive arthritis patients' fluid and blood. Peripheral blood held disease-linked clones only at relatively low frequency, and these were CD8+.

J is TRBJ2-6 and V is TRBV28; D not certain. Sequenced input: blood, either unsorted or a sorted T cell fraction (not recorded which). This receptor was taken from a male donor with ankylosing spondylitis or in good health (not recorded which). CDR3 nucleotide sequence: TGTGCCAGCAGCCCCCAAAAAGGTAGTTCTGGGACCAACGTCCTGACTTTC. It codes for CASSPQKGSSGTNVLTF. Variable domain in full (rest from reference TRBV28 and TRBJ2-6): DVKVTQSSRYLVKRTGEKVFLECVQDMDHENMFWYRQDPGLGLRLIYFSYDVKMKEKGDIPEGYSVSREKKERFSLILESASTNQTSMYLCASSPQKGSSGTNVLTFGAGSRLTVL.